The rows below give T cell receptor beta chains drawn from one sample of a study of blood T cell repertoires in COVID-19. Profiled with immunoSEQ multiplex PCR; TCRdb holds only in-frame clones, not every one. Among over 150,000 clones listed, under 90% were seen once. The sequenced material came from PBMCs or T cells enriched from blood (not recorded which). The origin of the receptors is a man aged 45 to 65 who had recovered from COVID-19. Both conserved end residues are part of each CDR3. D genes are given only for firm matches. The size of a clone is reported for some rows only, either as once, few or many, or as a class for expanded clones.

J gene,clone size,V gene,D gene,CDR3 protein,CDR3 DNA
TRBJ2-5,.,TRBV7-9,TRBD1,CASSSPDRGKETQYF,TGTGCCAGCAGCTCACCAGACAGGGGAAAAGAGACCCAGTACTTC
TRBJ1-2,.,TRBV6-5,TRBD1,CASSSTHRGGYGYTF,TGTGCCAGCAGTTCCACTCACAGGGGTGGCTATGGCTACACCTTC
TRBJ1-4,.,TRBV6-1,.,CASSERGTNEKLFF,TGTGCCAGCAGTGAACGGGGGACTAATGAAAAACTGTTTTTT
TRBJ2-7,few,TRBV7-2,.,CASSFRFGVTYEQYF,TGTGCCAGCAGCTTTCGATTCGGGGTGACCTACGAGCAGTACTTC
TRBJ2-7,.,TRBV19,TRBD1,CASSAWGQGEFSYEQYF,TGTGCCAGTAGTGCCTGGGGACAGGGGGAGTTCTCCTACGAGCAGTACTTC
TRBJ1-6,.,TRBV19,.,CASSSLDNSPLHF,TGTGCCAGTAGTTCTCTAGATAATTCACCCCTCCACTTT
TRBJ1-5,.,TRBV3-1/TRBV3-2,TRBD1,CASSQGDPQGGSNQPQHF,TGTGCCAGCAGCCAAGGGGATCCTCAGGGGGGAAGCAATCAGCCCCAGCATTTT
TRBJ2-2,.,TRBV19,TRBD2,CASRSGGSYTGELFF,TGTGCCAGCCGATCGGGGGGGTCCTACACCGGGGAGCTGTTTTTT
TRBJ2-5,.,TRBV7-2,.,CASSLGEGVFEETQYF,TGTGCCAGCAGCTTGGGTGAAGGGGTGTTTGAAGAGACCCAGTACTTC
TRBJ1-2,.,TRBV5-4,TRBD1,CASSFGTGQGPNYGYTF,TGTGCCAGCAGCTTCGGAACGGGACAGGGACCTAACTATGGCTACACCTTC
TRBJ2-5,.,TRBV2,TRBD2,CASSELTSGGQETQYF,TGTGCCAGCAGTGAATTGACTAGCGGGGGACAAGAGACCCAGTACTTC
TRBJ2-7,.,TRBV19,.,CASRGQTYEQYF,TGTGCCAGTAGGGGGCAGACCTACGAGCAGTACTTC
TRBJ1-1,.,TRBV6-2/TRBV6-3,TRBD1,CASSYSILRWDRRTEAFF,TGTGCCAGCAGTTACTCAATATTAAGGTGGGACAGGCGCACTGAAGCTTTCTTT
TRBJ2-3,once,TRBV11-3,TRBD2,CASSLLAGGPRDTQYF,TGTGCCAGCAGCTTACTAGCGGGGGGGCCGAGAGATACGCAGTATTTT
TRBJ1-2,.,TRBV5-4,TRBD1,CASTTDRVVDGYTF,TGTGCCAGCACCACGGACAGGGTGGTCGATGGCTACACCTTC
TRBJ1-1,.,TRBV6-5,.,CASKLYGNTEAFF,TGTGCCAGCAAATTATACGGGAACACTGAAGCTTTCTTT
TRBJ1-4,once,TRBV7-9,.,CASSFTSTNEKLFF,TGTGCCAGCAGCTTCACTTCAACTAATGAAAAACTGTTTTTT
TRBJ2-2,.,TRBV24-1,.,CATSEPVTGELFF,TGTGCCACCAGTGAACCGGTTACCGGGGAGCTGTTTTTT
TRBJ2-1,many,TRBV11-3,TRBD2,CASSLRGTGGNEQFF,TGTGCCAGCAGCTTAAGAGGGACGGGGGGCAATGAGCAGTTCTTC
TRBJ2-7,few,TRBV6-2/TRBV6-3,.,CASSNLQVSEQYF,TGTGCCAGCAGTAACCTACAGGTCTCCGAGCAGTACTTC
TRBJ2-5,few,TRBV6-5,TRBD1,CASRTGDQETQYF,TGTGCCAGCAGAACAGGGGACCAAGAGACCCAGTACTTC
TRBJ1-1,.,TRBV12-3/TRBV12-4,.,CASRISLNTEAFF,TGTGCCAGCAGAATATCCCTGAACACTGAAGCTTTCTTT
TRBJ1-5,.,TRBV27,.,CASHNQPQHF,TGTGCCAGCCACAATCAGCCCCAGCATTTT
TRBJ2-7,once,TRBV30,TRBD1,CAWSVWTGSGSEQYF,TGTGCCTGGAGTGTATGGACAGGGTCGGGTAGTGAGCAGTACTTC
TRBJ1-4,.,TRBV10-3,.,CAISGDINEKLFF,TGTGCCATCAGTGGCGACATTAATGAAAAACTGTTTTTT
TRBJ1-2,.,TRBV14,.,CASSQYLQGGHYGYTF,TGTGCCAGCAGCCAGTACTTGCAAGGAGGGCACTATGGCTACACCTTC
TRBJ2-7,.,TRBV11-2,TRBD2,CASSGGLAGGGSSYEQYF,TGTGCCAGCAGCGGGGGACTAGCGGGGGGTGGATCCTCCTACGAGCAGTACTTC
TRBJ1-2,.,TRBV9,.,CASSGGTNYGYTF,TGTGCCAGCAGCGGAGGGACAAACTATGGCTACACCTTC
TRBJ1-2,few,TRBV18,.,CATRLEANYGYTF,TGTGCCACCAGGCTGGAAGCTAACTATGGCTACACCTTC
TRBJ1-1,.,TRBV29-1,TRBD1,CSARDRGLNTEAFF,TGCAGCGCCCGGGACAGGGGGCTCAACACTGAAGCTTTCTTT
TRBJ2-5,.,TRBV7-3,TRBD1,CASSLRHYIGTGIYQETQYF,TGTGCCAGCAGCTTAAGACATTATATCGGGACAGGGATTTACCAAGAGACCCAGTACTTC
TRBJ1-5,.,TRBV27,TRBD1,CASSSGQGASNQPQHF,TGTGCCAGCAGTTCGGGACAGGGGGCTAGCAATCAGCCCCAGCATTTT
TRBJ1-5,once,TRBV6-5,TRBD1,CASSSDRGPSNQPQHF,TGTGCCAGCAGTTCGGACAGGGGGCCGAGCAATCAGCCCCAGCATTTT
TRBJ2-1,.,TRBV4-1,.,CASSQGGPGSSYNEQFF,TGCGCCAGCAGCCAAGGGGGGCCGGGGAGCTCCTACAATGAGCAGTTCTTC
TRBJ1-1,.,TRBV5-1,TRBD1,CASSLVQGRTEAFF,TGCGCCAGCAGCTTAGTACAGGGGCGCACTGAAGCTTTCTTT
TRBJ2-3,.,TRBV7-3,.,CASSLTDYTDTQYF,TGTGCCAGCAGCTTAACGGACTACACAGATACGCAGTATTTT
TRBJ1-1,.,TRBV18,.,CASSPLRDQWSTEAFF,TGTGCCAGCTCACCATTAAGAGACCAGTGGAGCACTGAAGCTTTCTTT
TRBJ1-1,few,TRBV15,TRBD1,CATSRQGANTEAFF,TGTGCCACCAGCAGACAGGGGGCGAACACTGAAGCTTTCTTT
TRBJ1-6,once,TRBV3-1/TRBV3-2,.,CASSHAQWRPRQAGSYNSPLHF,TGTGCCAGCAGCCACGCTCAGTGGAGGCCGAGACAGGCCGGCTCCTATAATTCACCCCTCCACTTT
TRBJ2-1,once,TRBV5-1,TRBD2,CASSSGLAEYNEQFF,TGCGCCAGCAGCTCGGGACTAGCGGAGTACAATGAGCAGTTCTTC
TRBJ1-5,.,TRBV27,TRBD1,CASSPLGGTGGQPQHF,TGTGCCAGCAGTCCGCTGGGGGGGACAGGGGGTCAGCCCCAGCATTTT
TRBJ1-5,.,TRBV6-5,TRBD1,CASSSGTGLYQPQHF,TGTGCCAGCAGCAGCGGGACAGGACTTTATCAGCCCCAGCATTTT
TRBJ1-4,.,TRBV7-9,TRBD1,CASSPGTGDEKLFF,TGTGCCAGCAGCCCCGGGACAGGGGATGAAAAACTGTTTTTT
TRBJ2-1,.,TRBV24-1,.,CATSVPGRAEQFF,TGTGCCACCAGTGTACCCGGTCGCGCTGAGCAGTTCTTC
TRBJ1-1,.,TRBV5-5,.,CASSSTGRVQFMNTEAFF,TGTGCCAGCAGCAGTACAGGCCGGGTGCAGTTTATGAACACTGAAGCTTTCTTT
TRBJ1-3,once,TRBV7-8,TRBD1,CASSLGQGSGNTIYF,TGTGCCAGCAGCTTAGGACAGGGGTCTGGAAACACCATATATTTT
TRBJ2-1,.,TRBV10-1,.,CASSRRGVYNEQFF,TGCGCCAGCAGTCGTAGGGGCGTTTACAATGAGCAGTTCTTC
TRBJ2-2,.,TRBV11-3,.,CASSLDFPAGFYDGELFF,TGTGCCAGCAGCTTAGATTTCCCGGCAGGGTTCTATGACGGGGAGCTGTTTTTT
TRBJ2-7,.,TRBV6-5,TRBD2,CASSSGGGVYYEQYF,TGTGCCAGCTCATCCGGGGGGGGCGTTTACTACGAGCAGTACTTC
TRBJ1-5,.,TRBV2,.,CASSATGVQPQHF,TGTGCCAGCAGCGCCACGGGGGTTCAGCCCCAGCATTTT
TRBJ1-2,.,TRBV5-4,TRBD1,CASSLDRGYYLTF,TGTGCCAGCAGCTTGGACAGGGGGTATTATCTCACCTTC
TRBJ1-5,once,TRBV9,TRBD1,CASSRTGQNQPQHF,TGTGCCAGCAGCAGGACAGGGCAAAATCAGCCCCAGCATTTT
TRBJ1-1,.,TRBV10-2,.,CASKSSQSQNTEAFF,TGCGCCAGCAAGTCGTCACAGTCGCAGAACACTGAAGCTTTCTTT
TRBJ2-1,few,TRBV10-3,TRBD2,CAISEIGGAGNEQFF,TGTGCCATCAGTGAGATCGGGGGGGCGGGCAATGAGCAGTTCTTC
TRBJ2-5,.,TRBV11-3,TRBD2,CASSLGGPSGGETQYF,TGTGCCAGCAGCTTAGGAGGCCCTAGCGGGGGAGAGACCCAGTACTTC